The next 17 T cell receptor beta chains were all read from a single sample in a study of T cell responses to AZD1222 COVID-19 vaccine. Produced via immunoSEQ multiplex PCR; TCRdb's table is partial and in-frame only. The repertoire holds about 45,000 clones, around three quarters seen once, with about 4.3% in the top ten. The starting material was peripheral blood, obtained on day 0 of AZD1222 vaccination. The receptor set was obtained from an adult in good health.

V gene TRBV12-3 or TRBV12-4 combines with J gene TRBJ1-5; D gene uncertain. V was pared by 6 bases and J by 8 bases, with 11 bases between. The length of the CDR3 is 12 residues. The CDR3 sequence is CASSNIAEPQHF. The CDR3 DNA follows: TGTGCCAGCAGCAACATAGCGGAGCCCCAGCATTTT.

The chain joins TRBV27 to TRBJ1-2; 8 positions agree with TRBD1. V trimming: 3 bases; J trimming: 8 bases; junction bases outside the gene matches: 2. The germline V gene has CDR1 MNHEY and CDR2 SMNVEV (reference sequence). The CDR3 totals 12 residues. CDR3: CASSFPGGGYTF. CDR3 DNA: TGTGCCAGCAGTTTTCCAGGGGGCGGCTACACCTTC.

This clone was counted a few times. The CDR3 coding sequence is TGTGCCACCAGTGATTTTGGAGGACCGCCGAAGGAGCAGTTCTTC. Amino acid sequence: CATSDFGGPPKEQFF. The chain carries TRBV24-1 and TRBJ2-1; D might be TRBD2 (5 bases). The V gene lost 1 base and the J gene lost 10 bases, with 16 bases spanning the gap. In germline, CDR1 is KGHDR, CDR2 SFDVKD. The length of the CDR3 is 15 residues.

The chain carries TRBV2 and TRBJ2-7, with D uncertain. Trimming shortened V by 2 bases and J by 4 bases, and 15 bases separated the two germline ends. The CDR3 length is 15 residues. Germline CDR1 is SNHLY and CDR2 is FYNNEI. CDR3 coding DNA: TGTGCCAGCAGTGAATGGGTGGTCAGACGATACGAGCAGTACTTC. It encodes CASSEWVVRRYEQYF.

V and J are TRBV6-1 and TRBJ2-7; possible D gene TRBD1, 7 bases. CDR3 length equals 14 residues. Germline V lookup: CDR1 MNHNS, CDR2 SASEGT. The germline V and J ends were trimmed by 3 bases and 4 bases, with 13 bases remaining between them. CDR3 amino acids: CASSEGSGGYEQYF. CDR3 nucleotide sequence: TGTGCCAGCAGTGAGGGGTCAGGGGGGTACGAGCAGTACTTC.

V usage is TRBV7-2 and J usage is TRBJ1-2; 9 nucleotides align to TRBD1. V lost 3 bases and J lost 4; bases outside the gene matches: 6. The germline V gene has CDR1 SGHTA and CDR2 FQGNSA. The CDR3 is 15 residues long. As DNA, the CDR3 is TGTGCCAGCAGCTTGGAGACAGGGGGAGGCTATGGCTACACCTTC. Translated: CASSLETGGGYGYTF. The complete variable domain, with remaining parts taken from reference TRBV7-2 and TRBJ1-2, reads GAGVSQSPSNKVTEKGKDVELRCDPISGHTALYWYRQSLGQGLEFLIYFQGNSAPDKSGLPSDRFSAERTGGSVSTLTIQRTQQEDSAVYLCASSLETGGGYGYTFGSGTRLTVV.

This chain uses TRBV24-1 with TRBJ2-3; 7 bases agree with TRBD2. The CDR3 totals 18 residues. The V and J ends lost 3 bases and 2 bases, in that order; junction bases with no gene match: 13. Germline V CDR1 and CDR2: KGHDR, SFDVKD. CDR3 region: CATSDPRDRRGFTDTQYF. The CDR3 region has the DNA TGTGCCACCAGTGATCCCCGGGACCGGCGGGGGTTCACAGATACGCAGTATTTT.

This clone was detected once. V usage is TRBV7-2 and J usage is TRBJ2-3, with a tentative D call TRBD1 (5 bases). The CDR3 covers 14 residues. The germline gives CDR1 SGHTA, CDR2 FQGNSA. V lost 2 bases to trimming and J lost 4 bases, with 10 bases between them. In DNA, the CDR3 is TGTGCCAGCAGCTTAAGACAGCCCCCAGATACGCAGTATTTT. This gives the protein CASSLRQPPDTQYF.

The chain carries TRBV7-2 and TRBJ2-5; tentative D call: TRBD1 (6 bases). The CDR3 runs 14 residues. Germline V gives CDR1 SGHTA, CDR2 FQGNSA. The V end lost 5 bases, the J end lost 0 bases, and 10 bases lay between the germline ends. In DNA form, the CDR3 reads TGTGCCAGCAGCCCGGGACATAACCAAGAGACCCAGTACTTC. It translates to CASSPGHNQETQYF. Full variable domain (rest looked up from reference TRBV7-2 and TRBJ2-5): GAGVSQSPSNKVTEKGKDVELRCDPISGHTALYWYRQSLGQGLEFLIYFQGNSAPDKSGLPSDRFSAERTGGSVSTLTIQRTQQEDSAVYLCASSPGHNQETQYFGPGTRLLVL.

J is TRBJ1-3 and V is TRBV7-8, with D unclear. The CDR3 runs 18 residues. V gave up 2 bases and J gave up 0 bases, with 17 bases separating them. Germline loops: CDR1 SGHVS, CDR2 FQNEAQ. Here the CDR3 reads CASSLTPERVSSGNTIYF. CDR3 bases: TGTGCCAGCAGCTTAACCCCCGAGCGGGTCAGCTCTGGAAACACCATATATTTT.

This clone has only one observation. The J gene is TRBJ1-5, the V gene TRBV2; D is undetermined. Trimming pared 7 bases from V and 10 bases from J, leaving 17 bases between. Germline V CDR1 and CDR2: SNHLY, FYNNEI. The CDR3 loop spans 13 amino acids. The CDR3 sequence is CASTRTDFLPQHF. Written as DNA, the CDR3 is TGTGCCAGCACACGTACCGACTTTTTACCCCAGCATTTT.

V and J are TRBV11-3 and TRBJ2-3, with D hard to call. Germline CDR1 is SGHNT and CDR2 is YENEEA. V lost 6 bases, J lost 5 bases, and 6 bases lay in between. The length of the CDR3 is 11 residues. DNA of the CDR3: TGTGCCAGCAGTCGAGGAGATACGCAGTATTTT. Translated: CASSRGDTQYF.

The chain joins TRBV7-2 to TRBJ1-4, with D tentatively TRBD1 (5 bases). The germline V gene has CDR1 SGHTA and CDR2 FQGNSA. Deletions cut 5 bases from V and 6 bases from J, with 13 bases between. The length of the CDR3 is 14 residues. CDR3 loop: CASSLGQLDEKLFF. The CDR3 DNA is TGTGCCAGCAGCCTTGGACAATTGGATGAAAAACTGTTTTTT.

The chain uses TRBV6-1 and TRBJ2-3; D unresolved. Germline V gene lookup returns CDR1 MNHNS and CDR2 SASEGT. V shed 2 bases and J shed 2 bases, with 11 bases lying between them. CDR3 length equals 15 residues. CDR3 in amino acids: CASSETGHYTDTQYF. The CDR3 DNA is TGTGCCAGCAGTGAAACCGGGCACTACACAGATACGCAGTATTTT.

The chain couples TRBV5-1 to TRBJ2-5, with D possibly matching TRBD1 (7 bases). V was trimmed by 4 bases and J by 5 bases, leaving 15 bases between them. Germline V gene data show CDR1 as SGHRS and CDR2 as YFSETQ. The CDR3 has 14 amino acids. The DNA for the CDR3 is TGCGCCAGCAGCGGCAAGGGGGCGGGGGAGACCCAGTACTTC. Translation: CASSGKGAGETQYF.

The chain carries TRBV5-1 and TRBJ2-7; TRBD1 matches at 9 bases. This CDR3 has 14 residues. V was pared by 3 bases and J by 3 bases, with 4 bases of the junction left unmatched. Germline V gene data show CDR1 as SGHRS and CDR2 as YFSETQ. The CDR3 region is CASSSRDRVYEQYF. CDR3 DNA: TGCGCCAGCAGCTCCCGGGACAGGGTCTACGAGCAGTACTTC.

The chain's CDR3 is CASSGQGGSNQPQHF. CDR3 DNA sequence: TGTGCCAGCAGCGGACAGGGAGGTAGCAATCAGCCCCAGCATTTT. This chain joins TRBV2 and TRBJ1-5, with TRBD1 identical over 8 bases. J was trimmed by 0 bases and V by 6 bases; bases with no gene match: 4. The CDR3 is 15 amino acids. Germline lookup yields CDR1 SNHLY and CDR2 FYNNEI. Based on the CDR3 plus reference TRBV2 and TRBJ1-5, the full variable domain is EPEVTQTPSHQVTQMGQEVILRCVPISNHLYFYWYRQILGQKVEFLVSFYNNEISEKSEIFDDQFSVERPDGSNFTLKIRSTKLEDSAMYFCASSGQGGSNQPQHFGDGTRLSIL.